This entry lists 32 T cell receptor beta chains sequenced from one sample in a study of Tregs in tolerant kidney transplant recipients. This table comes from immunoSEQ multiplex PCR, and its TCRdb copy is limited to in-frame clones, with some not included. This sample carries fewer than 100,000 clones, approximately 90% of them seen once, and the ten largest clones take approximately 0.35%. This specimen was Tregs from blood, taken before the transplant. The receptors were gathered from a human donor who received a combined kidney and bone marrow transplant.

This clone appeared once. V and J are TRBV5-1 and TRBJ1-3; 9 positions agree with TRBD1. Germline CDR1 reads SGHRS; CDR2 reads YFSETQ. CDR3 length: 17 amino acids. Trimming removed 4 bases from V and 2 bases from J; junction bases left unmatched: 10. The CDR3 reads CASSETPGTGTGNTIYF. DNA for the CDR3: TGCGCCAGCAGCGAGACCCCCGGGACAGGGACTGGAAACACCATATATTTT. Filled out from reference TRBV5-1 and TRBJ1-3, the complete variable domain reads KAGVTQTPRYLIKTRGQQVTLSCSPISGHRSVSWYQQTPGQGLQFLFEYFSETQRNKGNFPGRFSGRQFSNSRSEMNVSTLELGDSALYLCASSETPGTGTGNTIYFGEGSWLTVV.

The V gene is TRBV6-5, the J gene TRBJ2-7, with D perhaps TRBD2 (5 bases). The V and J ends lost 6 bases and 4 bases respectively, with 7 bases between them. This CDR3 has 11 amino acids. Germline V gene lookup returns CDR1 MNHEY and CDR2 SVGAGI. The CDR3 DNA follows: TGTGCCAGCAGGGACTCTTACGAGCAGTACTTC. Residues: CASRDSYEQYF.

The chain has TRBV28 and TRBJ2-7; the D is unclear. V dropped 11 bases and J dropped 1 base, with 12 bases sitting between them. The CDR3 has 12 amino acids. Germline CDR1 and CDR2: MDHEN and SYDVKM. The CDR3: CAGTQGSYEQYF. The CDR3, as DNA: TGTGCCGGCACCCAAGGATCCTACGAGCAGTACTTC.

CDR3 sequence: CASSTQGKHGEKLFF. The CDR3 coding sequence is TGTGCCAGTAGTACCCAGGGGAAACATGGTGAAAAACTGTTTTTT. The chain employs TRBV19 and TRBJ1-4, with D possibly being TRBD1 (6 bases). This CDR3 contains 15 residues. Per germline, CDR1 LNHDA and CDR2 SQIVND (reference sequence). The V and J ends lost 4 bases and 7 bases respectively, with 16 bases between them.

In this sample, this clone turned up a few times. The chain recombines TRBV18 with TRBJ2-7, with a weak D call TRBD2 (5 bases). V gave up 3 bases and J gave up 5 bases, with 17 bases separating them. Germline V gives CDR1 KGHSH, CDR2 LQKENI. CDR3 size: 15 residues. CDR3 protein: CASSPALALGNEQYF. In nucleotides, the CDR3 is TGTGCCAGCTCACCCGCCTTAGCGTTGGGGAACGAGCAGTACTTC.

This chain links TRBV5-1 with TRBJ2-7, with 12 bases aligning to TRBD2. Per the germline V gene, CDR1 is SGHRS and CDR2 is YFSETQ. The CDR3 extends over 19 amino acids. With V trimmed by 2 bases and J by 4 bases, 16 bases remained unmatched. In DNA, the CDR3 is TGCGCCAGCAGCTTACGACAGGACGCTCTAGCGGGAGGGCGTTACGAGCAGTACTTC. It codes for CASSLRQDALAGGRYEQYF.

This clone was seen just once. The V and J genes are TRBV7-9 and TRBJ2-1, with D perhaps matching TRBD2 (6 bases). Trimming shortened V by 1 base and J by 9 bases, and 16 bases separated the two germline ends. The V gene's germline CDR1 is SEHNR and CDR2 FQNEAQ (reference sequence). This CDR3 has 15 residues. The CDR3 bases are TGTGCCAGCAGCTTAGAGGATGCCGAAGCGGGTGAGCAGTTCTTC. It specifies CASSLEDAEAGEQFF.

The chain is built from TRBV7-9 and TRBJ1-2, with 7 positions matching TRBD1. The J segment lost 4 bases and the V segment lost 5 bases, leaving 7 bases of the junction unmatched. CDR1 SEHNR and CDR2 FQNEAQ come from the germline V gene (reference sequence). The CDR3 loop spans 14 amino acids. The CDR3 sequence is CASSRDSGTYGYTF. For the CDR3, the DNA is TGTGCCAGCAGCCGGGACAGCGGGACCTATGGCTACACCTTC.

The DNA for the CDR3 is TGTGCCAGCAGTGGACAGGGAGATGGCACTGAAGCTTTCTTT. Protein product: CASSGQGDGTEAFF. The rearrangement joins TRBV6-1 to TRBJ1-1; 7 bases map to TRBD1. CDR1 and CDR2 (germline): MNHNS, SASEGT. The CDR3 length is 14 residues. J lost 4 bases, V lost 4 bases, and 6 bases had no gene match.

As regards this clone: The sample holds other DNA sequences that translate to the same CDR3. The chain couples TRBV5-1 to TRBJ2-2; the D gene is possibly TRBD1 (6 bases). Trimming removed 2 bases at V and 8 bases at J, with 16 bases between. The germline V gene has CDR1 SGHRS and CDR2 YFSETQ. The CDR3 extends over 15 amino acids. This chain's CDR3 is CASSFSDRRGGELFF. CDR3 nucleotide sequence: TGCGCCAGCAGCTTCTCGGACAGAAGGGGGGGGGAGCTGTTTTTT. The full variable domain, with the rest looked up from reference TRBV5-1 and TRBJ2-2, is KAGVTQTPRYLIKTRGQQVTLSCSPISGHRSVSWYQQTPGQGLQFLFEYFSETQRNKGNFPGRFSGRQFSNSRSEMNVSTLELGDSALYLCASSFSDRRGGELFFGEGSRLTVL.

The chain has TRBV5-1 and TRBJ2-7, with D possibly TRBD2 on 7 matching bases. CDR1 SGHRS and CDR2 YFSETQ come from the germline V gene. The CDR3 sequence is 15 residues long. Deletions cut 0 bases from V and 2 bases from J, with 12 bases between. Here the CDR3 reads CASSLGRGAPYEQYF. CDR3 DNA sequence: TGCGCCAGCAGCTTGGGTCGGGGGGCGCCCTACGAGCAGTACTTC.

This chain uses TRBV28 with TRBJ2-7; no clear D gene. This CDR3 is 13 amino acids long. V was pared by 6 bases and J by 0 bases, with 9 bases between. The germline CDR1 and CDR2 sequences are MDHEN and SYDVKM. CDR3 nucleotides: TGTGCCAGCAGGAAAACAGCCTCCTACGAGCAGTACTTC. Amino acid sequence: CASRKTASYEQYF. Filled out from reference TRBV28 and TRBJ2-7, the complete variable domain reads DVKVTQSSRYLVKRTGEKVFLECVQDMDHENMFWYRQDPGLGLRLIYFSYDVKMKEKGDIPEGYSVSREKKERFSLILESASTNQTSMYLCASRKTASYEQYFGPGTRLTVT.

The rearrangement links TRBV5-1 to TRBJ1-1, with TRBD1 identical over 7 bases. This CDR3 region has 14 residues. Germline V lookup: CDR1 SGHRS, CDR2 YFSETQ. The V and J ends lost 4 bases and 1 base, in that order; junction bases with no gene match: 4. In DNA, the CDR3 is TGCGCCAGCAGCCGACAGGGTTCGAACACTGAAGCTTTCTTT. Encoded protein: CASSRQGSNTEAFF.

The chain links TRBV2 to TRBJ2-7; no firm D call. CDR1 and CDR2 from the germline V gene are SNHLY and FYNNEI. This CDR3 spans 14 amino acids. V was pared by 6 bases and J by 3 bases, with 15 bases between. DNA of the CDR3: TGTGCCAGCAGGAGGAGTCCCGCTCTCTACGAGCAGTACTTC. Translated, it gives CASRRSPALYEQYF.

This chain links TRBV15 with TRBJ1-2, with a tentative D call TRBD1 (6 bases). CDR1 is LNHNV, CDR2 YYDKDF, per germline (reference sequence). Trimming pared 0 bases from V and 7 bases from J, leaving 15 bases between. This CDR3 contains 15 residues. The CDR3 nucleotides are TGTGCCACCAGCAGAGATTGGGACACCGCGGGTGGCTACACCTTC. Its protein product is CATSRDWDTAGGYTF.

Here the CDR3 reads CAGRYTGQPQETQYF. The CDR3 nucleotides read TGCGCCGGGCGCTACACCGGACAGCCCCAAGAGACCCAGTACTTC. The chain employs TRBV5-1 and TRBJ2-5; D might be TRBD1 (6 bases). Germline CDR1 reads SGHRS; CDR2 reads YFSETQ. The CDR3 covers 15 residues. With 10 bases removed from V and 1 base from J, the gap between germline ends came to 20 bases.

The CDR3 DNA sequence: TGTGCCAGCAGTTATGGGGACTTAAATTCACCCCTCCACTTT. Protein: CASSYGDLNSPLHF. J is TRBJ1-6 and V is TRBV6-5; TRBD1 might be the D (5 bases). V shed 3 bases and J shed 7 bases, with 10 bases lying between them. In germline, CDR1 is MNHEY, CDR2 SVGAGI. The CDR3 is 14 residues long.

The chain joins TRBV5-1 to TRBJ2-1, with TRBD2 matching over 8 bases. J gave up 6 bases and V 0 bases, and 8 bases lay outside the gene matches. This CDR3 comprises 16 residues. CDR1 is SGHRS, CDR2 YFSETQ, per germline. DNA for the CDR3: TGCGCCAGCAGCTTGGCAGCGGGACTAGGACCCAATGAGCAGTTCTTC. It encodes CASSLAAGLGPNEQFF.

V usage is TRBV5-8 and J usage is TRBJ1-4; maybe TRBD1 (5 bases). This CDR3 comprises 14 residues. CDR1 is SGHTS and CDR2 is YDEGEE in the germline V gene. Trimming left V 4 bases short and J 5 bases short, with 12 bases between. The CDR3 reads CASSLDILNEKLFF. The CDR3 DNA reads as TGTGCCAGCAGCCTGGACATTTTGAATGAAAAACTGTTTTTT.

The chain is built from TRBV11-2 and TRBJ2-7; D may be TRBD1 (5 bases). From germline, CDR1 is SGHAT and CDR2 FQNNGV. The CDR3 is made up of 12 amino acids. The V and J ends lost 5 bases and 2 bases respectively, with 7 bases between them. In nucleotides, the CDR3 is TGTGCCAGCAGCCCCAGGGCCTACGAGCAGTACTTC. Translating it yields CASSPRAYEQYF.

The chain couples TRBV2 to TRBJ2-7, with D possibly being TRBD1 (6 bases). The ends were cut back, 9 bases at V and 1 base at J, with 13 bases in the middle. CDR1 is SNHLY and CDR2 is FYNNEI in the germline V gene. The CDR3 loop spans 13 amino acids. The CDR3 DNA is TGTGCCAGTACACCGGGACATTCCTACGAGCAGTACTTC. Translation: CASTPGHSYEQYF.

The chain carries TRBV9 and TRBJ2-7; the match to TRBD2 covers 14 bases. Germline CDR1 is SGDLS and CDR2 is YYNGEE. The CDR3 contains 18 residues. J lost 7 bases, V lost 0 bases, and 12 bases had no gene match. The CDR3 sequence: CASSVDGGTSGSMREQYF. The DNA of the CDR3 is TGTGCCAGCAGCGTAGATGGAGGGACTAGCGGGAGTATGAGGGAGCAGTACTTC.

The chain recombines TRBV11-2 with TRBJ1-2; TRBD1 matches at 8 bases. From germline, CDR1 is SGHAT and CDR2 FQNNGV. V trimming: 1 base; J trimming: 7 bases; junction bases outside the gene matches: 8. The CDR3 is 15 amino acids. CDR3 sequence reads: CASSLVRAGGGGYTF. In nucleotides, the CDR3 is TGTGCCAGCAGCTTAGTTCGGGCAGGGGGCGGTGGCTACACCTTC.

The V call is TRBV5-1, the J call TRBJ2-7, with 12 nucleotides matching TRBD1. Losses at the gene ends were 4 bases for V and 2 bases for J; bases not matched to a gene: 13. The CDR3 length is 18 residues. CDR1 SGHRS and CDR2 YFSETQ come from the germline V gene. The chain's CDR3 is CASSGPGTGGSLTYEQYF. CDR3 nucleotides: TGCGCCAGCAGCGGCCCCGGGACAGGGGGCTCTTTAACCTACGAGCAGTACTTC.

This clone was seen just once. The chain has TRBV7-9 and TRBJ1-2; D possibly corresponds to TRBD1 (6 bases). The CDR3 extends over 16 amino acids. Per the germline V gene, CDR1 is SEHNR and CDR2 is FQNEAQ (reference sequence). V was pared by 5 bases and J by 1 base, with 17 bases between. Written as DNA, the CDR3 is TGTGCCAGCAGCCCCCGGACAGCGCCCTTTAACTATGGCTACACCTTC. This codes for CASSPRTAPFNYGYTF.

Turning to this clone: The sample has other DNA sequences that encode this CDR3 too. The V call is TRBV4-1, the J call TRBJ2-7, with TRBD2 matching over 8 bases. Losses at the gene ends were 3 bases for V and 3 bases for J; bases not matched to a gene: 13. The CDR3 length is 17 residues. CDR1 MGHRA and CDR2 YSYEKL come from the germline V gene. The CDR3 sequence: CASSQTGRLAPIYEQYF. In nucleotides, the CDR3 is TGCGCCAGCAGCCAGACGGGAAGACTAGCGCCGATCTACGAGCAGTACTTC.

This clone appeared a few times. This CDR3 is CASIGKGAWNEQFF. In DNA, the CDR3 is TGTGCCAGCATAGGGAAGGGGGCATGGAATGAGCAGTTCTTC. The chain uses TRBV25-1 and TRBJ2-1; 7 nucleotides match TRBD1. This CDR3 spans 14 amino acids. V gave up 7 bases and J gave up 7 bases; unmatched junction bases: 10. In germline, CDR1 is MGHDK, CDR2 SYGVNS.

The CDR3 loop is CASSQGTGSYNEQFF. The CDR3, as DNA: TGTGCCAGCAGCCAAGGGACAGGGAGCTACAATGAGCAGTTCTTC. The chain couples TRBV4-2 to TRBJ2-1; TRBD1 agrees at 8 bases. This CDR3 has 15 residues. The germline CDR1 and CDR2 sequences are LGHNA and YNFKEQ. Trimming removed 1 base from V and 3 bases from J; junction bases left unmatched: 2.

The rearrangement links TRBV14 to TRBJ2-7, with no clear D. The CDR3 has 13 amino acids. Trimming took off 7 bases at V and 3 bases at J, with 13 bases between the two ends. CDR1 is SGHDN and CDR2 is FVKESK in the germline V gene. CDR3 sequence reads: CASKTWDDYEQYF. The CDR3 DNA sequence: TGTGCCAGCAAGACTTGGGATGACTACGAGCAGTACTTC.

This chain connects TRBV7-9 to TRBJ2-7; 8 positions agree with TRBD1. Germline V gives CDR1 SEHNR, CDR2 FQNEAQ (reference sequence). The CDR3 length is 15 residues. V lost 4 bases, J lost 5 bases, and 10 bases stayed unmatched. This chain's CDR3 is CASSYGGTGIDEQYF. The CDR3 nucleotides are TGTGCCAGCAGCTATGGGGGGACAGGAATCGACGAGCAGTACTTC.

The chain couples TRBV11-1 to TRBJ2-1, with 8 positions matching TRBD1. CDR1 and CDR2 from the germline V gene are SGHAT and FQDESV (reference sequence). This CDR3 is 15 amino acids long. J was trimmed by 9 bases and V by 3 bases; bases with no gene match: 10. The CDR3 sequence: CASSLRQGNPPEQFF. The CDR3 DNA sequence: TGTGCCAGCAGCTTGCGACAGGGGAATCCCCCTGAGCAGTTCTTC.

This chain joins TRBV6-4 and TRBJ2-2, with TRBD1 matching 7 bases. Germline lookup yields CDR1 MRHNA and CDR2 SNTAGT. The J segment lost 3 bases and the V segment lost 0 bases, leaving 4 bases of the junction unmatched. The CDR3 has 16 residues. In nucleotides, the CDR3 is TGTGCCAGCAGTGACTCACGGCAGGGGGACACCGGGGAGCTGTTTTTT. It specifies CASSDSRQGDTGELFF.